The entry that follows covers one TCR beta chain sequence. Its antigen is unknown. No qualities accompany the bases; no much larger clone lies one base away. CDR3 length: 18 amino acids, cysteine to phenylalanine. Only the CDR3 region is kept as DNA, spanning 54 bases read in frame from base 1. The germline V end is reduced by 1 base and the J end by 2 bases; junction bases left unmatched: 5. From a lookup of the germline V gene (reference sequence), CDR1 and CDR2 are LGHDT and YNNKEL. Collaborating institutions collected whole blood in K2EDTA tubes following their own protocols. For TCRbeta analysis, collaborator samples were shipped as frozen whole blood, as isolated PBMCs, or as DNA extracted from either sample type. The sample comes from a study of blood T cell repertoires in COVID-19 (dated by TCRdb to the early 2020s). In the study overall: Samples covering the acute and convalescent phases of COVID-19 were provided by collaborators in the United States, Italy and Spain. Nearly every sample came with metadata listing a de-identified subject ID, COVID-19 status, age in years and sex. The material from the prospective study consisted of cDNA or gDNA derived from T cells, B-cell-depleted T cells, or PBMCs. The repertoires were released in a freely available public database intended as a resource for research on the immune response to SARS-CoV-2. Where available, HLA class I and class II types were taken from metadata supplied by the sample provider and were not determined by assay-based typing. Deeply sampled blood TCRbeta repertoires from subjects exposed to, actively infected with, or recovered from COVID-19 were included in the dataset. Samples were obtained from the ongoing ImmuneRACE study (first 160 participants) and from some 1,200 subjects provided by 6 global collaborators. Overall study outcomes, separate from this receptor: The quantity of clinical and demographic metadata differed by source and by participant and was supplied without curation.

TCRbeta CDR3 regions were amplified from genomic DNA using the immunoSEQ Assay, a bias-controlled multiplex PCR. Processing in the source paper ran as follows. The number of nucleated cells in each sample was estimated by amplification of reference gene primers within the assay. To quantify the absolute abundance of each unique TCRbeta CDR3 rearrangement, sequence reads were collapsed and filtered. For each sample, productive Simpson clonality was calculated as the square root of Simpson's diversity index over productive rearrangements. TCRdb retrieved this table from immuneACCESS and kept in-frame rearrangements only. Not all clones are present; in checked studies, unresolved V genes account for under half, and no reason is known for the remainder. Clonal size and the V and J genes are those of that table, whereas D and trimming came from the DNA. The sample includes roughly 250,000 clones, with 70% to 85% observed a single time. 4.5% to 6% of the sample lies in the top ten.

Input material: peripheral blood. The rearranged chain carries TRBV3-1 (or the pseudogene TRBV3-2) and TRBJ2-3; 14 middle bases align to TRBD2. The clonotype was recovered from a woman aged 80 or over with active or convalescent COVID-19. The CDR3 reads CASSQGGTSGGATDTQYF. The nucleotide sequence is given as TGTGCCAGCAGCCAAGGAGGGACTAGCGGGGGAGCCACAGATACGCAGTATTTT.